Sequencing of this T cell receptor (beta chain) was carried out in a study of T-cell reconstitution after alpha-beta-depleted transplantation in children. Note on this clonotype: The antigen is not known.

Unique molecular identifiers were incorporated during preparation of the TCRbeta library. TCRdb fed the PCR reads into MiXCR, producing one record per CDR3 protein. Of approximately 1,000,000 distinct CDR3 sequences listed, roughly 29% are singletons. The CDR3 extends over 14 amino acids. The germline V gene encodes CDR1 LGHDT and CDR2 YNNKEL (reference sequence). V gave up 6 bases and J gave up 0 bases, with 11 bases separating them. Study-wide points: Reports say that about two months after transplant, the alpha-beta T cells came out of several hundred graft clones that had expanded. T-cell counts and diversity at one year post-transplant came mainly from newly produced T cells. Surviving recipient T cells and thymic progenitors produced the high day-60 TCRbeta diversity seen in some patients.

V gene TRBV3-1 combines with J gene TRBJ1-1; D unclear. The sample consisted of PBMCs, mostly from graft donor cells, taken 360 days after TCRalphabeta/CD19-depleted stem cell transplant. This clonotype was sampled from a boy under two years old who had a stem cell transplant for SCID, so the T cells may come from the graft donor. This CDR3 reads CASRPQGMNTEAFF. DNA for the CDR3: TGTGCCAGCAGACCCCAAGGGATGAACACTGAAGCTTTCTTT.